This TCR beta chain was profiled in a study of shared clonotypes between healthy human individuals. Study as a whole: For every donor, three CD4 naive, three CD4 memory, two CD8 naive and one CD8 memory plates were used.

Points from the study as a whole: Compared with memory subsets, naive subsets generally had larger estimated richness.

The table came from immunoSEQ multiplex PCR; TCRdb's copy has only in-frame clones and leaves some out. The sample includes more than 2,000,000 clones, about 92% seen only once; the top ten take roughly 0.15%. The authors divided CD4+ cells into CD45RA+ naive and CD45RA-negative memory subsets. A word on this clone: Its target is not known.

The germline V gene has CDR1 SQVTM and CDR2 ANQGSEA. The CDR3 has 11 amino acids. The V gene lost 5 bases and the J gene lost 10 bases, with 12 bases spanning the gap. The clonotype originates from a man aged 18 to 30 in good health. This chain uses TRBV29-1 with TRBJ2-1; a possible D gene is TRBD1 (6 bases). Sample: naive CD4+ T cells sorted from blood. Described subset: CD45RA+ positively selected. CDR3 in amino acids: CSVRPQGEQFF. CDR3 nucleotides: TGCAGCGTTAGACCGCAGGGGGAGCAGTTCTTC.